The 21 T cell receptor beta chains given below trace back to one sample, sequenced in a study of beta chain features in type 1 diabetes (dated by TCRdb to about 2018). General conclusions and limits of the study: Type 1 diabetes patients showed a moderate but significant shortening of TCRB CDR3 length in all four CD4+ subsets.

Preparation of the library involved the immunoSEQ multiplex PCR assay. The entire amount of isolated RNA was reverse transcribed using the High Capacity cDNA Reverse Transcription Kit, so the sequenced TCRB transcripts were expressed ones. TCRdb provides this immuneACCESS table in a form limited to in-frame rearrangements. Some clones are lacking; in checked studies, under half of them reflect an unresolved V gene, and why the rest are absent is not known. This sample lists about 160,000 clones; approximately 8% were detected once. The ten most abundant clones make up 0.94% of the sample. These receptors' targets are unknown. Sample: central memory CD4+ T cells from blood. All receptors come from a woman aged 35 to 49 with type 1 diabetes.

This clone appeared a few times. The chain uses TRBV9 and TRBJ2-1, with 11 bases that match TRBD2. CDR1 and CDR2 (germline): SGDLS, YYNGEE. The CDR3 spans 16 residues. The ends lost 4 bases at V and 4 bases at J; junction bases unmatched: 7. The CDR3 is CASSSTPSGGYNEQFF. As DNA, the CDR3 is TGTGCCAGCAGCTCCACGCCTAGCGGGGGGTACAATGAGCAGTTCTTC.

V is TRBV30 and J is TRBJ2-6; D is possibly TRBD1 (5 bases). Deletions cut 2 bases from V and 1 base from J, with 12 bases between. In germline, CDR1 is GTSNPN, CDR2 SVGIG (reference sequence). The CDR3 runs 16 residues. As DNA, the CDR3 is TGTGCCTGGAGTCCGCAGGGATCGTCTGGGGCCAACGTCCTGACTTTC. Its translation: CAWSPQGSSGANVLTF. The variable domain in full, completed from reference TRBV30 and TRBJ2-6, reads SQTIHQWPATLVQPVGSPLSLECTVEGTSNPNLYWYRQAAGRGLQLLFYSVGIGQISSEVPQNLSASRPQDRQFILSSKKLLLSDSGFYLCAWSPQGSSGANVLTFGAGSRLTVL.

This sequence joins TRBV5-6 and TRBJ1-5, with TRBD1 identical over 9 bases. Per germline, CDR1 SGHDT and CDR2 YYEEEE. This CDR3 has 13 amino acids. With 4 bases clipped from V and 7 bases from J, the junction kept 3 bases outside the gene matches. The CDR3 loop reads CASSADRGQPQHF. The CDR3 bases are TGTGCCAGCAGCGCGGACAGGGGACAGCCCCAGCATTTT.

This clone was seen only a few times. The genes are TRBV7-9 and TRBJ2-2; 8 nucleotides align to TRBD1. Germline trimming cut 6 bases from V and 6 bases from J; bases unmatched to any gene: 9. This CDR3 spans 15 amino acids. Germline V gene sequence: CDR1 SEHNR, CDR2 FQNEAQ (reference sequence). CDR3 nucleotide sequence: TGTGCCAGCAGTACCCGGGACAGGCTGGCCGGGGAGCTGTTTTTT. Amino acid sequence: CASSTRDRLAGELFF.

This clone was detected a few times. The rearrangement links TRBV14 to TRBJ1-1, with D perhaps TRBD1 (5 bases). Trimming shortened V by 4 bases and J by 4 bases, and 13 bases separated the two germline ends. The CDR3 is made up of 14 amino acids. Germline CDR1 and CDR2: SGHDN and FVKESK. CDR3: CASSPQGATTEAFF. The CDR3 coding sequence is TGTGCCAGCAGCCCCCAAGGGGCAACCACTGAAGCTTTCTTT.

The sample holds a few counts of this clone. The chain combines TRBV12-5 with TRBJ1-5; D perhaps matches TRBD1 (5 bases). Trimming cost V 1 base and J 4 bases, with 5 bases left between them. The CDR3 runs to 13 residues. Per the germline V gene, CDR1 is LGHNT and CDR2 is FRNRAP. The CDR3 spells CASGLEGNQPQHF. The CDR3 region has the DNA TGTGCTAGTGGTTTGGAGGGGAATCAGCCCCAGCATTTT.

This clone turned up a few times. The CDR3 DNA sequence: TGTGCCAGCAACGCTAAAGTGGGCCTTCCCTACAATGAGCAGTTCTTC. Protein: CASNAKVGLPYNEQFF. The chain is built from TRBV5-4 and TRBJ2-1; D ambiguous. CDR3 length: 16 amino acids. Per the germline V gene, CDR1 is SGHNT and CDR2 is YYREEE (reference sequence). V was pared by 6 bases and J by 2 bases, with 18 bases between.

This clone was recorded many times. This sequence joins TRBV28 and TRBJ1-2; D call uncertain. Trimming cost V 4 bases and J 8 bases, with 17 bases left between them. CDR1 MDHEN and CDR2 SYDVKM come from the germline V gene. The CDR3 length is 14 residues. In DNA form, the CDR3 reads TGTGCCAGCAGTTCAGGACTCCTAGGGAGAGGCTACACCTTC. It specifies CASSSGLLGRGYTF.

The chain recombines TRBV27 with TRBJ1-2, with D perhaps matching TRBD1 (6 bases). The V gene's germline CDR1 is MNHEY and CDR2 SMNVEV (reference sequence). Trimming took 1 base from V and 1 from J, leaving 16 bases between them. CDR3 size: 17 residues. Here the CDR3 DNA reads TGTGCCAGCAGTTTATACCCCCCGGACAGAGTTAACTATGGCTACACCTTC. It translates to CASSLYPPDRVNYGYTF.

The chain is built from TRBV5-4 and TRBJ2-5; no clear D gene. V lost 1 base to trimming and J lost 1 base, with 5 bases between them. The germline V gene encodes CDR1 SGHNT and CDR2 YYREEE (reference sequence). The CDR3 has 13 amino acids. The chain's CDR3 is CASSLTFQETQYF. CDR3 coding DNA: TGTGCCAGCAGCTTGACTTTCCAAGAGACCCAGTACTTC.

This clone was counted only a few times. This rearrangement joins TRBV28 to TRBJ1-2, with D tentatively TRBD1 (6 bases). The germline V and J ends were trimmed by 5 bases and 6 bases, with 16 bases remaining between them. The CDR3 runs to 14 residues. CDR1 is MDHEN, CDR2 SYDVKM, per germline. The CDR3 DNA reads as TGTGCCAGCAGTCCCTCCGGGACAACAAATGGCTACACCTTC. This encodes CASSPSGTTNGYTF.

The chain recombines TRBV18 with TRBJ1-2, with TRBD1 matching over 10 bases. This CDR3 comprises 13 residues. The germline CDR1 and CDR2 sequences are KGHSH and LQKENI. V gave up 6 bases and J gave up 10 bases; unmatched junction bases: 8. CDR3 loop: CASSPGQGETYTF. CDR3 DNA: TGTGCCAGCTCGCCTGGACAGGGGGAAACCTACACCTTC.

This clone turned up a few times. The chain combines TRBV7-3 with TRBJ2-1; TRBD1 is a possible D gene (6 bases). Trimming pared 0 bases from V and 5 bases from J, leaving 8 bases between. Per germline, CDR1 SGHTA and CDR2 FQGTGA. The CDR3 extends over 14 amino acids. The CDR3 loop reads CASSLTQGNNEQFF. The CDR3 DNA is TGTGCCAGCAGCTTAACCCAGGGGAACAATGAGCAGTTCTTC. Full variable domain (missing parts from reference TRBV7-3 and TRBJ2-1): GAGVSQTPSNKVTEKGKYVELRCDPISGHTALYWYRQSLGQGPEFLIYFQGTGAADDSGLPNDRFFAVRPEGSVSTLKIQRTERGDSAVYLCASSLTQGNNEQFFGPGTRLTVL.

The chain joins TRBV14 to TRBJ2-1; 8 positions agree with TRBD2. V was clipped by 4 bases and J by 6 bases; unmatched bases: 11. The germline V gene encodes CDR1 SGHDN and CDR2 FVKESK. This CDR3 spans 16 amino acids. CDR3 nucleotide sequence: TGTGCCAGCAGCCTGCTTTCGGGGGGGACGGGCAATGAGCAGTTCTTC. It yields the protein CASSLLSGGTGNEQFF.

The V call is TRBV5-1, the J call TRBJ1-2, with TRBD1 as a possible D gene (5 bases). The CDR3 loop spans 14 amino acids. Between the trimmed V and J ends, which lost 2 bases and 2 bases, there was a span of 10 bases. Germline CDR1 is SGHRS and CDR2 is YFSETQ. CDR3 nucleotides: TGCGCCAGCAGCTTAGGACAACCCAACTATGGCTACACCTTC. It specifies CASSLGQPNYGYTF.

This chain links TRBV9 with TRBJ2-7; TRBD1 aligns across 7 bases. This CDR3 comprises 16 residues. V lost 0 bases, J lost 2 bases, and 8 bases stayed unmatched. The germline V gene encodes CDR1 SGDLS and CDR2 YYNGEE. The CDR3 sequence: CASSVGDRDSAYEQYF. CDR3 in DNA: TGTGCCAGCAGCGTAGGGGACCGGGACAGCGCCTACGAGCAGTACTTC.

The gene calls are TRBV21-1 and TRBJ2-7; TRBD1 is the table's D call and was not checked against the DNA. TRBV21-1 constitutes a pseudogene. The CDR3 is made up of 15 amino acids. The DNA for the CDR3 is TGTGCCAGCAGCAAGGGGACAGAGAGCTCCTACGAGCAGTACTTC. Its translation: CASSKGTESSYEQYF.

This clone was detected a few times. The V call is TRBV28, the J call TRBJ1-1; a possible D gene is TRBD1 (6 bases). This CDR3 is built from 12 residues. V gave up 6 bases and J gave up 7 bases, with 12 bases separating them. CDR1 MDHEN and CDR2 SYDVKM come from the germline V gene. CDR3 DNA sequence: TGTGCCAGCAGCCCTGGACAGTATGAAGCTTTCTTT. This sequence encodes CASSPGQYEAFF.

DNA of the CDR3: TGTGCCACCAGCCAATCAGGGCTAGCGGGGGGGTCCTACAATGAGCAGTTCTTC. Translating gives CATSQSGLAGGSYNEQFF. This chain connects TRBV15 to TRBJ2-1, with 12 bases that match TRBD2. The V segment lost 5 bases and the J segment 1 base; nucleotides outside the gene matches: 9. The CDR3 extends over 18 amino acids. The germline gives CDR1 LNHNV, CDR2 YYDKDF (reference sequence).

V gene TRBV13 combines with J gene TRBJ2-5, with 16 bases aligning to TRBD2. The V segment lost 3 bases and the J segment 2 bases; nucleotides outside the gene matches: 9. The CDR3 loop spans 19 amino acids. Germline CDR1 is PRHDT and CDR2 is FYEKMQ (reference sequence). The CDR3, as DNA: TGTGCCAGCAGCTTTCTGACCGGGACTAGCGGGGGGGCTCAAGAGACCCAGTACTTC. It yields the protein CASSFLTGTSGGAQETQYF.

This clone was seen a few times. The V call is TRBV29-1, the J call TRBJ1-1; 12 bases line up with TRBD1. V was pared by 3 bases and J by 4 bases, with 6 bases of the junction left unmatched. Germline assignment: CDR1 SQVTM and CDR2 ANQGSEA. This CDR3 has 15 amino acids. Here the CDR3 DNA reads TGCAGCGTTGAGGGGGACAGGGGGCTGGGCACTGAAGCTTTCTTT. This gives the protein CSVEGDRGLGTEAFF. The full variable domain, completed using reference TRBV29-1 and TRBJ1-1, is SAVISQKPSRDICQRGTSLTIQCQVDSQVTMMFWYRQQPGQSLTLIATANQGSEATYESGFVIDKFPISRPNLTFSTLTVSNMSPEDSSIYLCSVEGDRGLGTEAFFGQGTRLTVV.